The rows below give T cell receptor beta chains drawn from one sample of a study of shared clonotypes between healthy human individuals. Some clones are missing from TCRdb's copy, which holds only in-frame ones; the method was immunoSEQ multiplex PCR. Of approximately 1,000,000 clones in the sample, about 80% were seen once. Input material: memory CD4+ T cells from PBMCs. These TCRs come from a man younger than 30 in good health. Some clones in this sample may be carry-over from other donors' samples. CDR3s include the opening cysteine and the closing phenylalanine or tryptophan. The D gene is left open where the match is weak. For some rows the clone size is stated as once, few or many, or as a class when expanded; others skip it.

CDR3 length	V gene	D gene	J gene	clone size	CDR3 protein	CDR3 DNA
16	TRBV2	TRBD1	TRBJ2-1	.	CASSPSRAGGHNEQFF	TGTGCCAGCTCCCCATCGAGGGCAGGGGGCCACAATGAGCAGTTCTTC
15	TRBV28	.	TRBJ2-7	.	CASSLYRPGSAEQYF	TGTGCCAGCAGTTTGTATCGCCCAGGGAGCGCCGAGCAGTACTTC
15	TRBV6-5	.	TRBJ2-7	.	CASRTRDKAPWEQYF	TGTGCCAGCAGGACCAGGGACAAGGCCCCGTGGGAGCAGTACTTC
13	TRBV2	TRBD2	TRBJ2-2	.	CASSLAGTGELFF	TGTGCCAGCAGTTTAGCGGGCACCGGGGAGCTGTTTTTT
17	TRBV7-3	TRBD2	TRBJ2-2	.	CASSLLGSSGFTGELFF	TGTGCCAGCAGCTTATTAGGGTCTAGCGGGTTCACCGGGGAGCTGTTTTTT
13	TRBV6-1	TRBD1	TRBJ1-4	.	CASGTASNEKLFF	TGTGCCAGCGGGACAGCTAGTAATGAAAAACTGTTTTTT
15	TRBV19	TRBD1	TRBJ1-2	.	CASSTVDDRDYGYTF	TGTGCCAGTAGTACCGTCGACGACAGGGACTATGGCTACACCTTC
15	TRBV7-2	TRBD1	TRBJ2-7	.	CASSLVSGQGYEQYF	TGTGCCAGCAGCTTAGTATCCGGACAGGGTTACGAGCAGTACTTC
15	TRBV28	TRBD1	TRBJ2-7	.	CASSLLGTGGYEQYF	TGTGCCAGCAGTTTACTTGGGACAGGGGGTTACGAGCAGTACTTC
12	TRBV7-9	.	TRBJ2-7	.	CASSIDSYEQYF	TGTGCCAGCAGCATCGACAGTTACGAGCAGTACTTC
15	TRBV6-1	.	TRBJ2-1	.	CASRREEPSYNEQFF	TGTGCCAGCAGACGAGAGGAGCCCTCCTACAATGAGCAGTTCTTC
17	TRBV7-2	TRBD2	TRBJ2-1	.	CASSFSGLALSWNEQFF	TGTGCCAGCAGCTTTTCTGGACTAGCCCTCTCCTGGAATGAGCAGTTCTTC
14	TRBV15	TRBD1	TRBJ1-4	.	CATSWGQGAEKLFF	TGTGCCACCAGCTGGGGACAGGGGGCCGAAAAACTGTTTTTT
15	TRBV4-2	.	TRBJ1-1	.	CASSQEVWGQTEAFF	TGTGCCAGCAGCCAAGAGGTATGGGGGCAGACTGAAGCTTTCTTT
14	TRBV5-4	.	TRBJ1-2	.	CASSVDPGRFGYTF	TGTGCCAGCAGCGTCGACCCAGGGCGGTTCGGCTACACCTTC
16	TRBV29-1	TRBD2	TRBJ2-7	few	CSATSATSGSTGEQYF	TGCAGCGCGACGAGCGCGACTAGCGGGAGTACGGGGGAGCAGTACTTC
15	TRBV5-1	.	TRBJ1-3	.	CASSLGGATGNTIYF	TGCGCCAGCAGCTTGGGAGGGGCTACTGGAAACACCATATATTTT
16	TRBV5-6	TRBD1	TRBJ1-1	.	CASSYRTGWWNTEAFF	TGTGCCAGCAGCTACCGGACAGGTTGGTGGAACACTGAAGCTTTCTTT
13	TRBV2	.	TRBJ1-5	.	CASTQDYNQPQHF	TGTGCCAGCACCCAGGACTACAATCAGCCCCAGCATTTT
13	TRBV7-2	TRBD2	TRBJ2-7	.	CASSQWEGYEQYF	TGTGCCAGCAGCCAATGGGAGGGCTACGAGCAGTACTTC
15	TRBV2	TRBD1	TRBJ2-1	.	CASSHRDRDKTEQFF	TGTGCCAGCAGCCACCGGGACAGGGATAAGACTGAGCAGTTCTTC
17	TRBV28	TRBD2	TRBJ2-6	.	CASSFGSGRSGANVLTF	TGTGCCAGCAGTTTTGGTAGCGGGCGGTCGGGGGCCAACGTCCTGACTTTC
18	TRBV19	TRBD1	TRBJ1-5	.	CASSPKWGQSYSNQPQHF	TGTGCCAGTAGCCCCAAGTGGGGACAGAGCTATAGCAATCAGCCCCAGCATTTT
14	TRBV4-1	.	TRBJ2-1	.	CASSQPTVNNEQFF	TGCGCCAGCAGCCAACCTACAGTGAACAATGAGCAGTTCTTC
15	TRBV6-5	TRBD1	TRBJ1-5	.	CASRRTGDDNQPQHF	TGTGCCAGCAGGCGGACAGGGGATGACAATCAGCCCCAGCATTTT
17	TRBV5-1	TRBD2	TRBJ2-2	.	CASSLGTSGRATGELFF	TGCGCCAGCAGCTTGGGGACTAGCGGGAGGGCCACCGGGGAGCTGTTTTTT
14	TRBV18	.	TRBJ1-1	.	CASSGRAMNTEAFF	TGTGCCAGCTCAGGGCGGGCAATGAACACTGAAGCTTTCTTT
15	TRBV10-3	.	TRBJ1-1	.	CAISEGQGADTEAFF	TGTGCCATCAGTGAGGGGCAGGGCGCGGACACTGAAGCTTTCTTT
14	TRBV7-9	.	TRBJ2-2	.	CASSLGGNTGELFF	TGTGCCAGCAGCTTGGGCGGGAACACCGGGGAGCTGTTTTTT
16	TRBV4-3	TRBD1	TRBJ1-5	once	CASSQERDRKNQPQHF	TGCGCCAGCAGCCAAGAGAGGGACAGAAAAAATCAGCCCCAGCATTTT
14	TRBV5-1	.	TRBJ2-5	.	CASSLGVQQETQYF	TGCGCCAGCAGCTTAGGAGTACAGCAAGAGACCCAGTACTTC
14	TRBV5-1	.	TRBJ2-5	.	CASSLGRGTETQYF	TGCGCCAGCAGCTTGGGGCGGGGTACGGAGACCCAGTACTTC
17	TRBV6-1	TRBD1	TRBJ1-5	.	CASSDGQGILGNQPQHF	TGTGCCAGCAGTGACGGACAGGGAATACTTGGCAATCAGCCCCAGCATTTT
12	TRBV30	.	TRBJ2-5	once	CAWSGPQETQYF	TGTGCCTGGAGTGGGCCTCAAGAGACCCAGTACTTC
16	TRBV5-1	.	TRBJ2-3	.	CASSLYLGGGTDTQYF	TGCGCCAGCAGCTTGTATTTGGGTGGCGGCACAGATACGCAGTATTTT